The 30 T cell receptor beta chains below all came from one sample that was sequenced in a study of cytomegalovirus exposure and HLA in healthy donors. Use of 60 Vbeta and 13 Jbeta primers characterized the PCR. Profiling relied on immunoSEQ multiplex PCR, and the TCRdb table lists in-frame clones only, not all of them. Of 100,000 to 150,000 clones in the sample, 60% to 75% were seen once. Material: PBMCs. The origin of the receptors is a woman in her 50s in good health and CMV-seropositive.

This chain links TRBV28 with TRBJ2-1; 8 nucleotides align to TRBD2. Germline loops: CDR1 MDHEN, CDR2 SYDVKM. V trimming: 1 base; J trimming: 8 bases; junction bases outside the gene matches: 7. The CDR3 runs to 15 residues. DNA of the CDR3: TGTGCCAGCAGTTTATCCCAGCGGGGGCCAGATGAGCAGTTCTTC. It yields the protein CASSLSQRGPDEQFF.

The chain is built from TRBV5-4 and TRBJ1-2; 7 bases match TRBD1. This CDR3 spans 15 amino acids. The V gene end was trimmed by 2 bases and the J gene end by 1 base; junction bases not matched to a gene: 5. The germline gives CDR1 SGHNT, CDR2 YYREEE (reference sequence). Here the CDR3 DNA reads TGTGCCAGCAGCTTATTGACAGGGCGTAACTATGGCTACACCTTC. This gives the protein CASSLLTGRNYGYTF.

The chain uses TRBV5-1 and TRBJ1-3, with TRBD1 as a possible D gene (6 bases). The CDR3 runs to 14 residues. Trimming pared 4 bases from V and 2 bases from J, leaving 10 bases between. The germline V gene has CDR1 SGHRS and CDR2 YFSETQ. The CDR3 loop reads CASSPQGPGNTIYF. For the CDR3, the DNA is TGCGCCAGCAGCCCACAGGGCCCTGGAAACACCATATATTTT.

The CDR3 DNA reads as TGCAGTGCTACACTACAAGAGACCCAGTACTTC. Its protein product is CSATLQETQYF. The chain couples TRBV20-1 to TRBJ2-5; no clear D. V dropped 4 bases and J dropped 2 bases, with 5 bases sitting between them. The CDR3 runs to 11 residues. Germline values: CDR1 DFQATT, CDR2 SNEGSKA (reference sequence).

The chain carries TRBV18 and TRBJ2-5; D is possibly TRBD1 (5 bases). Trimming pared 5 bases from V and 1 base from J, leaving 8 bases between. Germline V gene lookup returns CDR1 KGHSH and CDR2 LQKENI. The CDR3 is 13 residues long. The CDR3 region has the DNA TGTGCCAGCTCAGACAGCGTCCAAGAGACCCAGTACTTC. Its translation is CASSDSVQETQYF.

V gene TRBV5-1 combines with J gene TRBJ2-2, with D possibly matching TRBD2 (5 bases). Trimming left V 4 bases short and J 0 bases short, with 10 bases between. The CDR3 is made up of 15 amino acids. Germline V gene data show CDR1 as SGHRS and CDR2 as YFSETQ. The CDR3 reads CASSPGEANTGELFF. The CDR3 DNA follows: TGCGCCAGCAGCCCCGGGGAAGCGAACACCGGGGAGCTGTTTTTT. Full variable domain (remainder filled in from reference TRBV5-1 and TRBJ2-2): KAGVTQTPRYLIKTRGQQVTLSCSPISGHRSVSWYQQTPGQGLQFLFEYFSETQRNKGNFPGRFSGRQFSNSRSEMNVSTLELGDSALYLCASSPGEANTGELFFGEGSRLTVL.

This clone was counted between two and nine times. J is TRBJ1-3 and V is TRBV9, with D unclear. Germline CDR1 and CDR2: SGDLS and YYNGEE. This CDR3 is built from 17 residues. V gave up 0 bases and J gave up 2 bases, with 15 bases separating them. In DNA form, the CDR3 reads TGTGCCAGCAGCGTAGACACATCCCCACCGACTGGAAACACCATATATTTT. This codes for CASSVDTSPPTGNTIYF.

The chain combines TRBV10-1 with TRBJ2-2; 7 bases line up with TRBD2. CDR1 and CDR2 (germline): WNHNN, SYGVQD (reference sequence). This CDR3 comprises 16 residues. The ends lost 4 bases at V and 1 base at J; junction bases unmatched: 6. The CDR3 region has the DNA TGCGCCAGCAGTGTAGCTACGGGGGGGAACACCGGGGAGCTGTTTTTT. It yields the protein CASSVATGGNTGELFF.

V is TRBV6-1 and J is TRBJ2-7; 7 bases match TRBD1. Germline values: CDR1 MNHNS, CDR2 SASEGT. The CDR3 covers 14 residues. V shed 2 bases, J shed 3 bases, and the junction held 4 bases outside the gene matches. The CDR3 DNA sequence: TGTGCCAGCAGTGAATTCAGGGACAGCTACGAGCAGTACTTC. Residues: CASSEFRDSYEQYF.

This clone was observed once. This sequence joins TRBV27 and TRBJ2-5; possibly TRBD2 for D (7 bases). V was cut by 4 bases and J by 9 bases, with 18 bases left in between. Germline-derived CDR1 and CDR2 are MNHEY and SMNVEV (reference sequence). CDR3 length equals 14 residues. The CDR3 nucleotides read TGTGCCAGCAGTTCTCGGGGGGCCTGGTCGGCCCAGTACTTC. This gives the protein CASSSRGAWSAQYF.

The gene calls are TRBV7-2 and TRBJ2-7, with 8 bases lining up with TRBD1. CDR1 SGHTA and CDR2 FQGNSA come from the germline V gene. The CDR3 has 15 amino acids. The V segment lost 3 bases and the J segment 2 bases; nucleotides outside the gene matches: 6. CDR3 DNA sequence: TGTGCCAGCAGCTTTGACAGGGGATTCGCCTACGAGCAGTACTTC. Protein product: CASSFDRGFAYEQYF.

The V call is TRBV11-2, the J call TRBJ2-5, with D tentatively TRBD2 (6 bases). The DNA end lines up better with TRBJ2-7; the J call may be wrong. This CDR3 contains 13 residues. Germline CDR1 is SGHAT and CDR2 is FQNNGV. CDR3 loop: CASSLTGDYEQYF. As DNA, the CDR3 is TGTGCCAGCAGCTTAACGGGGGACTACGAGCAGTACTTC.

V and J are TRBV28 and TRBJ2-7; D perhaps matches TRBD1 (5 bases). The CDR3 contains 14 residues. Germline assignment: CDR1 MDHEN and CDR2 SYDVKM. V was clipped by 4 bases and J by 5 bases, with 15 bases between them. The CDR3 nucleotides read TGTGCCAGCAGTTCAACAGGCTCGCGGAACGAGCAGTACTTC. It specifies CASSSTGSRNEQYF. Full variable domain (missing parts from reference TRBV28 and TRBJ2-7): DVKVTQSSRYLVKRTGEKVFLECVQDMDHENMFWYRQDPGLGLRLIYFSYDVKMKEKGDIPEGYSVSREKKERFSLILESASTNQTSMYLCASSSTGSRNEQYFGPGTRLTVT.

The chain joins TRBV25-1 to TRBJ2-5; unclear D gene. The DNA end is a closer match to TRBJ2-7, so the J assignment may be wrong. From germline, CDR1 is MGHDK and CDR2 SYGVNS. The CDR3 length is 13 residues. The CDR3 loop reads CASSEWATYEQYF. The CDR3 bases are TGTGCCAGCAGTGAATGGGCAACCTACGAGCAGTACTTC.

The gene calls are TRBV15 and TRBJ2-3; 7 nucleotides match TRBD1. V lost 3 bases, J lost 0 bases, and 0 bases stayed unmatched. From germline, CDR1 is LNHNV and CDR2 YYDKDF (reference sequence). This CDR3 is 14 amino acids long. The CDR3 loop is CATSRGQSTDTQYF. The CDR3 region has the DNA TGTGCCACCAGCAGGGGACAGAGCACAGATACGCAGTATTTT.

The rearrangement uses TRBV19 and TRBJ1-2, with 8 bases aligning to TRBD1. The CDR3 spans 13 residues. The junction had 12 bases not matched to a gene; V was cut back by 10 bases and J by 8 bases. Germline lookup yields CDR1 LNHDA and CDR2 SQIVND (reference sequence). The CDR3 DNA is TGTGCCACTAACCCGACAGGGGCGGGGGGCTACACCTTC. This sequence encodes CATNPTGAGGYTF.

The CDR3 region is CARGAGDEETQYF. For the CDR3, the DNA is TGTGCCAGAGGTGCGGGGGACGAAGAGACCCAGTACTTC. V gene TRBV25-1 combines with J gene TRBJ2-5; the match to TRBD2 covers 7 bases. Per germline, CDR1 MGHDK and CDR2 SYGVNS. Losses at the gene ends were 9 bases for V and 3 bases for J; bases not matched to a gene: 7. The CDR3 contains 13 residues.

Only a few counts were recorded for this clone. The gene calls are TRBV7-9 and TRBJ2-7; 7 positions agree with TRBD2. The trim removed 4 bases at V and 1 base at J, leaving 7 bases unmatched. This CDR3 comprises 15 residues. In germline, CDR1 is SEHNR, CDR2 FQNEAQ (reference sequence). CDR3 nucleotide sequence: TGTGCCAGCAGCTACTTTGGGCGGGGGTCCTACGAGCAGTACTTC. This encodes CASSYFGRGSYEQYF.

This sequence joins TRBV9 and TRBJ1-3, with 8 bases aligning to TRBD1. Germline V lookup: CDR1 SGDLS, CDR2 YYNGEE. The CDR3 is 15 amino acids. V trimming: 5 bases; J trimming: 2 bases; junction bases outside the gene matches: 6. CDR3 protein: CASRATGGTGNTIYF. The CDR3 DNA sequence: TGTGCCAGCAGGGCAACAGGGGGTACTGGAAACACCATATATTTT.

J is TRBJ2-7 and V is TRBV18; the match to TRBD1 covers 9 bases. The CDR3 runs to 15 residues. Germline lookup yields CDR1 KGHSH and CDR2 LQKENI. With 3 bases clipped from V and 4 bases from J, the junction kept 7 bases outside the gene matches. Written as DNA, the CDR3 is TGTGCCAGCTCACCGACAGGGGGGGCGACTTACGAGCAGTACTTC. This codes for CASSPTGGATYEQYF.

In this sample, this clone turned up once. V gene TRBV5-1 combines with J gene TRBJ1-1; TRBD1 aligns across 7 bases. The CDR3 has 14 amino acids. Germline V CDR1 and CDR2: SGHRS, YFSETQ. J gave up 6 bases and V 0 bases, and 5 bases lay outside the gene matches. CDR3 in amino acids: CASSLAGGRAEAFF. The CDR3 nucleotides read TGCGCCAGCAGCTTGGCAGGGGGAAGGGCTGAAGCTTTCTTT. The entire variable domain, with the rest obtained from reference TRBV5-1 and TRBJ1-1, is as follows: KAGVTQTPRYLIKTRGQQVTLSCSPISGHRSVSWYQQTPGQGLQFLFEYFSETQRNKGNFPGRFSGRQFSNSRSEMNVSTLELGDSALYLCASSLAGGRAEAFFGQGTRLTVV.

The rearrangement links TRBV4-1 to TRBJ1-2, with D perhaps matching TRBD1 (6 bases). Per germline, CDR1 MGHRA and CDR2 YSYEKL. V lost 4 bases and J 5 bases, leaving 11 bases between the germline ends. This CDR3 region has 13 residues. CDR3 nucleotide sequence: TGCGCCAGCAGCCCGGACAGCAGATATGGCTACACCTTC. This translates into CASSPDSRYGYTF.

The chain links TRBV9 to TRBJ2-7; 7 nucleotides line up with TRBD1. The CDR3 runs to 17 residues. Per germline, CDR1 SGDLS and CDR2 YYNGEE. The V gene end was trimmed by 3 bases and the J gene end by 0 bases; junction bases not matched to a gene: 12. The CDR3 bases are TGTGCCAGCAGCGAGGGAGACGGACAGGCCGCCTCCTACGAGCAGTACTTC. Translation gives CASSEGDGQAASYEQYF.

A single count supports this clone. The CDR3 bases are TGTGCCTGGAGTGTAGGCGGTTCTGGGGCCAACGTCCTGACTTTC. Translation gives CAWSVGGSGANVLTF. The chain joins TRBV30 to TRBJ2-6; D ambiguous. Germline V CDR1 and CDR2: GTSNPN, SVGIG (reference sequence). V was clipped by 0 bases and J by 1 base, with 7 bases between them. The CDR3 is made up of 15 amino acids.

The chain is built from TRBV18 and TRBJ1-6; 7 positions agree with TRBD1. The germline gives CDR1 KGHSH, CDR2 LQKENI. The trim removed 2 bases at V and 11 bases at J, leaving 9 bases unmatched. CDR3 length: 15 amino acids. The chain's CDR3 is CASSPEIRGQAPLHF. DNA of the CDR3: TGTGCCAGCTCACCAGAGATAAGGGGGCAGGCACCCCTCCACTTT.

The genes are TRBV10-3 and TRBJ1-5; TRBD1 is a possible D gene (6 bases). Germline V gene sequence: CDR1 ENHRY, CDR2 SYGVKD. The V end was cut by 2 bases, the J end by 5 bases, with 10 bases between. This CDR3 region has 14 residues. DNA of the CDR3: TGTGCCATCAGTGAGCGCGCAGGGGATCAGCCCCAGCATTTT. It translates to CAISERAGDQPQHF.

The chain has TRBV11-2 and TRBJ2-5; D remains unclear. From germline, CDR1 is SGHAT and CDR2 FQNNGV. The germline V and J ends were trimmed by 3 bases and 1 base, with 12 bases remaining between them. The length of the CDR3 is 15 residues. CDR3 loop: CASSLGRYTQETQYF. CDR3 sequence (DNA): TGTGCCAGCAGCTTGGGCCGCTACACCCAAGAGACCCAGTACTTC.

The chain employs TRBV28 and TRBJ1-2, with no clear D. Trimming cost V 2 bases and J 2 bases, with 6 bases left between them. Germline V gives CDR1 MDHEN, CDR2 SYDVKM. The CDR3 extends over 13 amino acids. The CDR3: CASSLVRNYGYTF. Written as DNA, the CDR3 is TGTGCCAGCAGTTTAGTCAGAAACTATGGCTACACCTTC.

The chain employs TRBV7-9 and TRBJ2-1, with TRBD2 as a possible D gene (6 bases). Between the trimmed V and J ends, which lost 7 bases and 10 bases, there was a span of 23 bases. The CDR3 covers 15 residues. Germline V gene lookup returns CDR1 SEHNR and CDR2 FQNEAQ (reference sequence). The CDR3 reads CASTSSLAGWGEQFF. DNA for the CDR3: TGTGCCAGCACCTCGAGCCTGGCGGGATGGGGGGAGCAGTTCTTC.

The rearrangement uses TRBV5-1 and TRBJ1-2, with a possible D match to TRBD1 (5 bases). The CDR3 has 14 residues. CDR1 and CDR2 from the germline V gene are SGHRS and YFSETQ. The V gene lost 4 bases and the J gene lost 6 bases, with 16 bases spanning the gap. CDR3 loop: CASSLLGDKDGYTF. The CDR3 DNA is TGCGCCAGCAGCCTCCTAGGGGATAAGGATGGCTACACCTTC.